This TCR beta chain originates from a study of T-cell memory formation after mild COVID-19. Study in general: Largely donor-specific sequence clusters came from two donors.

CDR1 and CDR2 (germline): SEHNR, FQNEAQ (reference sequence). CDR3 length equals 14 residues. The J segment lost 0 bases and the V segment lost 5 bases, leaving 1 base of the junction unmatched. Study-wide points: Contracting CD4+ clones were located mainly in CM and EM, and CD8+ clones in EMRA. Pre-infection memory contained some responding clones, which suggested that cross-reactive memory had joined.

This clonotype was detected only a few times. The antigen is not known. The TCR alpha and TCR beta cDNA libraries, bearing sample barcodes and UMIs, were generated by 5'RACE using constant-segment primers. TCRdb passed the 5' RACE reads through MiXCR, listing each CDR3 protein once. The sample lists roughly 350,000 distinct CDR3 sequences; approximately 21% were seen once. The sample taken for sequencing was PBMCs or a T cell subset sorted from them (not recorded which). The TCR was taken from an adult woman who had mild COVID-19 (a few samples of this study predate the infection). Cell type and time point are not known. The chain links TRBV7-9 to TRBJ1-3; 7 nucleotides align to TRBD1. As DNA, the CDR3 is TGTGCCAGCAGCGGGACAGACTCTGGAAACACCATATATTTT. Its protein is CASSGTDSGNTIYF.